What follows is one T cell receptor beta chain and its context. As yet, its antigen is unknown. Germline assignment: CDR1 SGHAT and CDR2 FQNNGV. Trimming shortened V by 0 bases and J by 1 base, and 9 bases separated the two germline ends. This CDR3 region has 16 residues. The source of the sample is a study of cytomegalovirus exposure and HLA in healthy donors. On the study more broadly: Of around 410 genotyped donors, 81% grouped in the Caucasian-associated ancestry cluster. Study-wide points: Exclusion as indistinguishable affected some V segments, including TRBV6-2 and TRBV6-3. Fewer N-insertions than the roughly 600-donor mean were reportedly shown by an Asian-associated ancestry cluster in a later analysis.

Use of 60 Vbeta and 13 Jbeta primers characterized the PCR. The protocol was immunoSEQ multiplex PCR, while the TCRdb copy is restricted to in-frame clones and leaves out a portion. The repertoire holds some 210,000 clones, with about 80% as singletons. Material: PBMCs. The chain uses TRBV11-2 and TRBJ2-2, with D hard to call. The sequence derives from a woman aged 50 to 65 in good health and CMV-seropositive. The CDR3 is CASSLDHPGNTGELFF. CDR3 bases: TGTGCCAGCAGCTTAGATCACCCAGGGAACACCGGGGAGCTGTTTTTT.